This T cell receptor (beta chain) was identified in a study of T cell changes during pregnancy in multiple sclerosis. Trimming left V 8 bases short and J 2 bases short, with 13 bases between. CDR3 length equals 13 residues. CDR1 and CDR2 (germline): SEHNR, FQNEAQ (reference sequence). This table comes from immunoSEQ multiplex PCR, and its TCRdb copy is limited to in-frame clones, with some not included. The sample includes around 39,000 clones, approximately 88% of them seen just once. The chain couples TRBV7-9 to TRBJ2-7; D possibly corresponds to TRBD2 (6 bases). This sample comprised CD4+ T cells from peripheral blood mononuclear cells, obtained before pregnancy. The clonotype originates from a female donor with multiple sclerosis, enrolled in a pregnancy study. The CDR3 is CASQEGLAYEQYF. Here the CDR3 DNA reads TGTGCCAGCCAGGAGGGCCTTGCCTACGAGCAGTACTTC.